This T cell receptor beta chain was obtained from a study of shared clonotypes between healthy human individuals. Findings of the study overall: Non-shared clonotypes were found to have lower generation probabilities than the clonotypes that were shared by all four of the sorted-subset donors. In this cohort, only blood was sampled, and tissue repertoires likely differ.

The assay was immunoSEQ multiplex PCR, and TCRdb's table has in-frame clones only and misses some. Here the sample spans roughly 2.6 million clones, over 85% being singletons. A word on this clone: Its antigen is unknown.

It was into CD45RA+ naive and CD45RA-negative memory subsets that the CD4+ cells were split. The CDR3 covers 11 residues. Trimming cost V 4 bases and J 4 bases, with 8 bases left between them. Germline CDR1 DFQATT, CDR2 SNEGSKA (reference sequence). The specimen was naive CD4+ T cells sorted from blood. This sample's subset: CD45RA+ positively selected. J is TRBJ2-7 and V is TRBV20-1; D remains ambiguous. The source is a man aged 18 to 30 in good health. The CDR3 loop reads CSAIAGYEQYF. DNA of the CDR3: TGCAGTGCTATTGCAGGATACGAGCAGTACTTC.